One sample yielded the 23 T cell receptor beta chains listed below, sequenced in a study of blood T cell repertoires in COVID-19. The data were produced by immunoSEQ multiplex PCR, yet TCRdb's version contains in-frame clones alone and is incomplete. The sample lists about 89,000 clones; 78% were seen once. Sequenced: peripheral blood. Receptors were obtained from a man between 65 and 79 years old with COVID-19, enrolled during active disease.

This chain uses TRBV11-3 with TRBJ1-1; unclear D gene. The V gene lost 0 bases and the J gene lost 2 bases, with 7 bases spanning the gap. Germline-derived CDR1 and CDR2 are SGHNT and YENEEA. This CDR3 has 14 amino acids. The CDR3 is CASSLDPTNTEAFF. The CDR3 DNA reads TGTGCCAGCAGCTTAGACCCGACAAACACTGAAGCTTTCTTT.

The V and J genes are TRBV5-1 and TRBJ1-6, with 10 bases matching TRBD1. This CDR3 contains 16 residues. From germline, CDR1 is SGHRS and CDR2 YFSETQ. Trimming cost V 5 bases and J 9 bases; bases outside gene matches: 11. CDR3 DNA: TGCGCCAGCAGTAAAAGTCTGACAGGGGGCATTTCACCCCTCCACTTT. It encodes CASSKSLTGGISPLHF.

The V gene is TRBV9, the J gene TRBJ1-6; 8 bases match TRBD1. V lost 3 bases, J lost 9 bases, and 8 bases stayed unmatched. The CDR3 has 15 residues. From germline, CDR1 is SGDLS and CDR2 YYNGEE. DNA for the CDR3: TGTGCCAGCAGCGCCTACGGACAGGGAGGTTCACCCCTCCACTTT. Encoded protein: CASSAYGQGGSPLHF.

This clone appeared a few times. CDR3 nucleotide sequence: TGTGCCAGCAGCGCTCGGACAGGGTACGAGATTAGTGCTTTCTTT. This sequence encodes CASSARTGYEISAFF. The rearrangement links TRBV6-6 to TRBJ1-1, with 8 positions matching TRBD1. Germline trimming cut 6 bases from V and 11 bases from J; bases unmatched to any gene: 17. Germline V CDR1 and CDR2: MNHNY, SVGAGI (reference sequence). The CDR3 is 15 amino acids.

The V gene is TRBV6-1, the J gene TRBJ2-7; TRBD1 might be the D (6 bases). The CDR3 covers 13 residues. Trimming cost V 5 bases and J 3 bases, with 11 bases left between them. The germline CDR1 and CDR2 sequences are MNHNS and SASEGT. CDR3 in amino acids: CASSWDMFYEQYF. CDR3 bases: TGTGCCAGCAGTTGGGACATGTTCTACGAGCAGTACTTC.

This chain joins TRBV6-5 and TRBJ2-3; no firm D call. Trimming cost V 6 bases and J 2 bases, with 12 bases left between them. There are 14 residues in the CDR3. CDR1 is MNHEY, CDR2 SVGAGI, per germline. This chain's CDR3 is CASRYGRNTDTQYF. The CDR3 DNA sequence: TGTGCCAGCAGATATGGCCGAAACACAGATACGCAGTATTTT.

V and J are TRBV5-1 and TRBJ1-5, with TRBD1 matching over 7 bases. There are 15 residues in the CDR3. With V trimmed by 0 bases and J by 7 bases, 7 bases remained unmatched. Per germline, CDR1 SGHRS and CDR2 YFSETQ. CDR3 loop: CASSLARQGRQPQHF. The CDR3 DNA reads TGCGCCAGCAGCTTGGCAAGACAGGGAAGGCAGCCCCAGCATTTT.

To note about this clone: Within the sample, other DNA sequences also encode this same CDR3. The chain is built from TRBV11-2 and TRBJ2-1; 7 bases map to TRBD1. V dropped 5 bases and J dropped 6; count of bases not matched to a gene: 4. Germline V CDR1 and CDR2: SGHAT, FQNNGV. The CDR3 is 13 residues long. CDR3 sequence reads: CASSLGTVNEQFF. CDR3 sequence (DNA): TGTGCCAGCAGCCTAGGGACAGTCAATGAGCAGTTCTTC.

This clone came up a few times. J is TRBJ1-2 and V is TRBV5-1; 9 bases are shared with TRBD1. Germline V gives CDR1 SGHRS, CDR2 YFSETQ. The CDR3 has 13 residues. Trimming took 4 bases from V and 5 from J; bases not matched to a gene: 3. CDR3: CASSAGTGYGYTF. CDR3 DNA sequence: TGCGCCAGCAGCGCGGGGACAGGGTATGGCTACACCTTC. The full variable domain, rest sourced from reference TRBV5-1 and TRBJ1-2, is KAGVTQTPRYLIKTRGQQVTLSCSPISGHRSVSWYQQTPGQGLQFLFEYFSETQRNKGNFPGRFSGRQFSNSRSEMNVSTLELGDSALYLCASSAGTGYGYTFGSGTRLTVV.

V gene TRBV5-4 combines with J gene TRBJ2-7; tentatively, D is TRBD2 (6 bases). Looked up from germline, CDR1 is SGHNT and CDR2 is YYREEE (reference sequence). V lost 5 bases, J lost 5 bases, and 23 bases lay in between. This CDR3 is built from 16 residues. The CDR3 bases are TGTGCCAGCAGGATTGGTGGAGGGCAGTTTCTCCACGAGCAGTACTTC. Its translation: CASRIGGGQFLHEQYF.

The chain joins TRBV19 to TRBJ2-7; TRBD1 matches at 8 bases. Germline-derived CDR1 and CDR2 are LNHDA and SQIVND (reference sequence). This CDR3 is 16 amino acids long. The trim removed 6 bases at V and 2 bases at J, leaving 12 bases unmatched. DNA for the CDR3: TGTGCCAGTAGCCCAACTGGACAGGGCCGAGCCTACGAGCAGTACTTC. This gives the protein CASSPTGQGRAYEQYF.

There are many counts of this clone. The CDR3 region is CASSPRLAGGKETQYF. The DNA of the CDR3 is TGTGCCAGCAGCCCCAGACTAGCGGGGGGCAAAGAGACCCAGTACTTC. The rearrangement joins TRBV7-6 to TRBJ2-5; 13 nucleotides match TRBD2. J lost 3 bases, V lost 5 bases, and 6 bases had no gene match. CDR1 and CDR2 from the germline V gene are SGHVS and FNYEAQ. This CDR3 region has 16 residues.

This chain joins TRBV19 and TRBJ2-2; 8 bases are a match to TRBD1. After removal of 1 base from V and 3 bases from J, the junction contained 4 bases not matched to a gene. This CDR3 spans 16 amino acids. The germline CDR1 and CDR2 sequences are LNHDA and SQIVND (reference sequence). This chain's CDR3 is CASSIADRGDTGELFF. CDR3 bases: TGTGCCAGTAGTATAGCCGACAGGGGCGACACCGGGGAGCTGTTTTTT.

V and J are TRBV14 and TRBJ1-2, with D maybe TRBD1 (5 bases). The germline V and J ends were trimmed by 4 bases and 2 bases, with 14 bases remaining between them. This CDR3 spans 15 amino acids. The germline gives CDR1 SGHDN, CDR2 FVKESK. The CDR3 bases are TGTGCCAGCAGCCCTTTTAGTGGGGCGAACTATGGCTACACCTTC. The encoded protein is CASSPFSGANYGYTF.

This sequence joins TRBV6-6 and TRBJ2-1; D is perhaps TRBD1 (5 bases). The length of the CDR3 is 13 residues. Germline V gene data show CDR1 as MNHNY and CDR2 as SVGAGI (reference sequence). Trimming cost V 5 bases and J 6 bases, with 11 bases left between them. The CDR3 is CASSVQGPNEQFF. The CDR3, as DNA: TGTGCCAGCAGTGTCCAGGGCCCCAATGAGCAGTTCTTC.

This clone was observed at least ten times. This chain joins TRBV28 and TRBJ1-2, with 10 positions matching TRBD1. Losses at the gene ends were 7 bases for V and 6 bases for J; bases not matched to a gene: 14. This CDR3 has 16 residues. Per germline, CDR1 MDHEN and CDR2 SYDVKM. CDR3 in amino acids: CASMATGGARTDGYTF. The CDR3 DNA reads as TGTGCCAGCATGGCGACAGGGGGCGCGAGAACGGATGGCTACACCTTC.

The CDR3 protein is CASSPHGQGTDTQYF. DNA for the CDR3: TGTGCCAGCTCACCCCACGGACAGGGGACAGATACGCAGTATTTT. The chain employs TRBV18 and TRBJ2-3; 9 positions match TRBD1. This CDR3 contains 15 residues. V lost 3 bases and J lost 3; bases outside the gene matches: 4. CDR1 is KGHSH and CDR2 is LQKENI in the germline V gene.

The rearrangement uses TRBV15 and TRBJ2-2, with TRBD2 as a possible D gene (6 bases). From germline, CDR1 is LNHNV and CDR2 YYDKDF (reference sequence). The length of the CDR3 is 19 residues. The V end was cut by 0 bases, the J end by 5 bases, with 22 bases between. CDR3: CATSRDLAGSRWGTGELFF. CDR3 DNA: TGTGCCACCAGCAGAGATCTCGCCGGGAGCCGATGGGGGACCGGGGAGCTGTTTTTT.

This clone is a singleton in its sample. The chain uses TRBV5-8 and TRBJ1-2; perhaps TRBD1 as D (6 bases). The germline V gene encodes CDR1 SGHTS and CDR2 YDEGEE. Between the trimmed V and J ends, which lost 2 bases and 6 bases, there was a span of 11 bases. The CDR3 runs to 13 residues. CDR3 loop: CASSLQGIDGYTF. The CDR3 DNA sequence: TGTGCCAGCAGCTTACAGGGTATCGATGGCTACACCTTC.

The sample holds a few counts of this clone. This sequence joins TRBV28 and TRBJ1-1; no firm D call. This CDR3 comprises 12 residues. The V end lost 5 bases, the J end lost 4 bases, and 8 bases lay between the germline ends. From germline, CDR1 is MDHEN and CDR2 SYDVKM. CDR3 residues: CASSRLATEAFF. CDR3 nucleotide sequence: TGTGCCAGCAGTCGCCTGGCCACTGAAGCTTTCTTT.

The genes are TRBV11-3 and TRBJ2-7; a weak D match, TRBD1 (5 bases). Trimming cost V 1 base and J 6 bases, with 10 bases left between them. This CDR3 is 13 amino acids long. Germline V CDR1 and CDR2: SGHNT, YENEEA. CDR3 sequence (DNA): TGTGCCAGCAGCTTAGCCCTAGGGGCCGAGCAGTACTTC. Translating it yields CASSLALGAEQYF.

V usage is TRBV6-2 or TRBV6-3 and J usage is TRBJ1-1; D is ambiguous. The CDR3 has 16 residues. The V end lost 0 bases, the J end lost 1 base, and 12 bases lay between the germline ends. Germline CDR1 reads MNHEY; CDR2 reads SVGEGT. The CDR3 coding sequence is TGTGCCAGCAGTTACTCGAAGTATGCGGGGAACACTGAAGCTTTCTTT. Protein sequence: CASSYSKYAGNTEAFF.

The CDR3 DNA follows: TGTGCCAGCAGCGCCGGAGGAGGTGGCTACACCTTC. As protein: CASSAGGGGYTF. This chain links TRBV5-6 with TRBJ1-2, with no clear D. The V and J ends lost 4 bases and 7 bases respectively, with 11 bases between them. This CDR3 has 12 residues. Germline values: CDR1 SGHDT, CDR2 YYEEEE.